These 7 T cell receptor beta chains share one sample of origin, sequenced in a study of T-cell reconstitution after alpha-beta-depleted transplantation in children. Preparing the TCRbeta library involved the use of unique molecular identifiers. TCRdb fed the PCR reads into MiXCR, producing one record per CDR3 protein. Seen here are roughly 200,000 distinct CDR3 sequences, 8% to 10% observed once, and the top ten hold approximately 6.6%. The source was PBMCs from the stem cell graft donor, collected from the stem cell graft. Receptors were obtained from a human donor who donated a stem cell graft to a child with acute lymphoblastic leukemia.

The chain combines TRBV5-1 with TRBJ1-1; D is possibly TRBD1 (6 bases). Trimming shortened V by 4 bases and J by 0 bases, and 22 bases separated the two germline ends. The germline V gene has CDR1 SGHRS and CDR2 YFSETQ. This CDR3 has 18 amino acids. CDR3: CASSGPSTPDRLNTEAFF. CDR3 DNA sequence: TGCGCCAGCAGCGGACCTAGCACTCCAGACAGGTTGAACACTGAAGCTTTCTTT.

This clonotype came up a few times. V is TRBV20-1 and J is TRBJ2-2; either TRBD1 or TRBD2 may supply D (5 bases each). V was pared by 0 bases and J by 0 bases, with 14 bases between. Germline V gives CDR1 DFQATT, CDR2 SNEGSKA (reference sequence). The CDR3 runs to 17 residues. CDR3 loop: CSARDPRRGPNTGELFF. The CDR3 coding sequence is TGCAGTGCTAGAGATCCCCGTCGGGGACCGAACACCGGGGAGCTGTTTTTT.

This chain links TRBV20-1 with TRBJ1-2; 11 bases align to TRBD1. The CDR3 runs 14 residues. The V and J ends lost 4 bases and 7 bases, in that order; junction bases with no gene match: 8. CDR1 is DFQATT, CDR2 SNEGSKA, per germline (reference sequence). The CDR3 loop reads CSAKTGQGAFGYTF. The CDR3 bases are TGCAGTGCTAAAACCGGACAGGGGGCTTTTGGCTACACCTTC.

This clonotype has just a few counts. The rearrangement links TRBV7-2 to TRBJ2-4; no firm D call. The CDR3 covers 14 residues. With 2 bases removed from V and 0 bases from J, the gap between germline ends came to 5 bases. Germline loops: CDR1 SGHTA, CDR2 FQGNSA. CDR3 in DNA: TGTGCCAGCAGCTTAAAAGTAGCCAAAAACATTCAGTACTTC. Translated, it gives CASSLKVAKNIQYF.

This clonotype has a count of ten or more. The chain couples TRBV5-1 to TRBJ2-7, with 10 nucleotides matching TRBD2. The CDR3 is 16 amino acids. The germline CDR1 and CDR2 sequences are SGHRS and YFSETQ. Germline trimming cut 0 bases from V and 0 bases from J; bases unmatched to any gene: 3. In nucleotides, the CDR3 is TGCGCCAGCAGCTTGGAAAGGACTAGCGGCTCCTACGAGCAGTACTTC. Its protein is CASSLERTSGSYEQYF. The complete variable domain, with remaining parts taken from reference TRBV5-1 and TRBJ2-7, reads KAGVTQTPRYLIKTRGQQVTLSCSPISGHRSVSWYQQTPGQGLQFLFEYFSETQRNKGNFPGRFSGRQFSNSRSEMNVSTLELGDSALYLCASSLERTSGSYEQYFGPGTRLTVT.

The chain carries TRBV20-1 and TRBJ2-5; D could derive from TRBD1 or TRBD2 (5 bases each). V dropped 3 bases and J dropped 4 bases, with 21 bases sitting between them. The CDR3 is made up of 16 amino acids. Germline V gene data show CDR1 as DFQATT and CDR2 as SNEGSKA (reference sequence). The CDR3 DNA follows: TGCAGTGCTAGTTTCGGGGCCGCCCAGGACCGAGAGACCCAGTACTTC. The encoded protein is CSASFGAAQDRETQYF.

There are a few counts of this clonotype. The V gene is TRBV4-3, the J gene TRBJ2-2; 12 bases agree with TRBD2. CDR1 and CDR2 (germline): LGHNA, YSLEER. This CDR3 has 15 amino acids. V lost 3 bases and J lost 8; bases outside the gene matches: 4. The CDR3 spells CASSQGLAGGGELFF. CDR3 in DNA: TGCGCCAGCAGCCAGGGACTAGCGGGCGGGGGGGAGCTGTTTTTT.